The 15 T cell receptor beta chains below all came from one sample that was sequenced in a study of blood T cell repertoires in COVID-19. Measured with immunoSEQ multiplex PCR; TCRdb has only the in-frame clones, and not every one. The sample yields over 200,000 clones, 88% seen once. Specimen: peripheral blood. Receptors originate from a man aged 55 to 70 who had recovered from COVID-19.

The chain joins TRBV27 to TRBJ1-5; D gene unclear. CDR1 is MNHEY, CDR2 SMNVEV, per germline (reference sequence). V dropped 3 bases and J dropped 4 bases, with 13 bases sitting between them. This CDR3 spans 15 amino acids. The chain's CDR3 is CASSFSQTANQPQHF. CDR3 coding DNA: TGTGCCAGCAGTTTCTCCCAAACAGCAAATCAGCCCCAGCATTTT.

The CDR3 region is CASSTRDRGRLSSGANVLTF. The CDR3 nucleotides are TGTGCCAGCAGCACCCGGGACAGGGGGCGGCTAAGCTCTGGGGCCAACGTCCTGACTTTC. The chain links TRBV4-2 to TRBJ2-6; 12 bases align to TRBD1. V gave up 5 bases and J gave up 0 bases; unmatched junction bases: 11. CDR1 and CDR2 (germline): LGHNA, YNFKEQ. CDR3 length: 20 residues.

The gene calls are TRBV5-1 and TRBJ1-3; D is unclear. CDR1 is SGHRS and CDR2 is YFSETQ in the germline V gene. Trimming cost V 4 bases and J 0 bases, with 8 bases left between them. CDR3 length equals 14 residues. The CDR3 is CASSPADSGNTIYF. The CDR3 bases are TGCGCCAGCAGCCCAGCGGACTCTGGAAACACCATATATTTT. Using reference TRBV5-1 and TRBJ1-3 for the parts outside the CDR3, the full variable domain is KAGVTQTPRYLIKTRGQQVTLSCSPISGHRSVSWYQQTPGQGLQFLFEYFSETQRNKGNFPGRFSGRQFSNSRSEMNVSTLELGDSALYLCASSPADSGNTIYFGEGSWLTVV.

This sequence joins TRBV5-6 and TRBJ2-6, with a possible D match to TRBD2 (5 bases). The V end lost 1 base, the J end lost 2 bases, and 10 bases lay between the germline ends. CDR3 length: 16 amino acids. Germline CDR1 is SGHDT and CDR2 is YYEEEE. The CDR3 region is CASSLSGRTGANVLTF. For the CDR3, the DNA is TGTGCCAGCAGCTTGTCTGGGAGAACTGGGGCCAACGTCCTGACTTTC.

The chain combines TRBV19 with TRBJ1-6, with TRBD1 matching 7 bases. This CDR3 has 14 amino acids. V dropped 6 bases and J dropped 7; count of bases not matched to a gene: 6. Germline-derived CDR1 and CDR2 are LNHDA and SQIVND (reference sequence). Here the CDR3 DNA reads TGTGCCAGTAGGGCCAGGGGGGAGAATTCACCCCTCCACTTT. It is translated as CASRARGENSPLHF.

The chain carries TRBV5-1 and TRBJ1-1; TRBD1 agrees at 8 bases. The CDR3 length is 16 residues. Germline V lookup: CDR1 SGHRS, CDR2 YFSETQ. Unmatched junction bases numbered 11, after V lost 4 bases and J lost 3 bases. CDR3 amino acids: CASSPKTGADYTEAFF. The CDR3 nucleotides read TGCGCCAGCAGCCCAAAGACAGGGGCAGATTACACTGAAGCTTTCTTT.

This clone was seen a single time. This rearrangement joins TRBV6-1 to TRBJ1-5; D remains ambiguous. Germline CDR1 MNHNS, CDR2 SASEGT. The CDR3 has 20 residues. V lost 0 bases and J 4 bases, leaving 25 bases between the germline ends. The CDR3 coding sequence is TGTGCCAGCAGTGAAGCTCTACCGTTCCCATCATCCTTCTTAAATCAGCCCCAGCATTTT. Residues: CASSEALPFPSSFLNQPQHF.

This chain joins TRBV18 and TRBJ1-1, with unresolved D. The CDR3 loop spans 13 amino acids. Germline V lookup: CDR1 KGHSH, CDR2 LQKENI. Trimming left V 3 bases short and J 5 bases short, with 10 bases between. The CDR3 DNA sequence: TGTGCCAGCTCACCTCAGAGGGAGACTGAAGCTTTCTTT. This encodes CASSPQRETEAFF.

This chain's CDR3 is CASSFLDRQGGYYEQYF. The CDR3 DNA reads as TGTGCCAGCAGTTTCTTAGACCGACAGGGGGGGTACTACGAGCAGTACTTC. V usage is TRBV27 and J usage is TRBJ2-7, with TRBD1 matching 9 bases. The CDR3 totals 17 residues. The V gene end was trimmed by 3 bases and the J gene end by 3 bases; junction bases not matched to a gene: 12. Germline lookup yields CDR1 MNHEY and CDR2 SMNVEV (reference sequence).

This sequence joins TRBV5-6 and TRBJ2-1, with no clear D. In germline, CDR1 is SGHDT, CDR2 YYEEEE. The CDR3 loop spans 13 amino acids. Trimming shortened V by 4 bases and J by 10 bases, and 15 bases separated the two germline ends. CDR3 in DNA: TGTGCCAGCAGCCCTACCTTGCCCCTGGAGCAGTTCTTC. Its protein product is CASSPTLPLEQFF. Drawing the rest from reference TRBV5-6 and TRBJ2-1, the complete variable domain is DAGVTQSPTHLIKTRGQQVTLRCSPKSGHDTVSWYQQALGQGPQFIFQYYEEEERQRGNFPDRFSGHQFPNYSSELNVNALLLGDSALYLCASSPTLPLEQFFGPGTRLTVL.

This clone has a handful of counts. This sequence joins TRBV27 and TRBJ1-6, with TRBD1 matching over 8 bases. The CDR3 extends over 15 amino acids. The ends lost 6 bases at V and 8 bases at J; junction bases unmatched: 9. Looked up from germline, CDR1 is MNHEY and CDR2 is SMNVEV (reference sequence). CDR3 sequence (DNA): TGTGCCAGCAGCCTTTGGGGGACAGGCCATTCACCCCTCCACTTT. This codes for CASSLWGTGHSPLHF.

CDR3 region: CASSPGTGGRADTQYF. CDR3 nucleotides: TGCGCCAGCAGCCCCGGGACAGGGGGCAGGGCAGATACGCAGTATTTT. This rearrangement joins TRBV10-1 to TRBJ2-3; 12 bases align to TRBD1. The CDR3 runs 16 residues. V lost 6 bases to trimming and J lost 4 bases; unmatched junction nucleotides: 8. Germline V gene data show CDR1 as WNHNN and CDR2 as SYGVQD (reference sequence).

The V gene is TRBV9, the J gene TRBJ2-3; 9 bases agree with TRBD2. This CDR3 has 15 amino acids. CDR1 SGDLS and CDR2 YYNGEE come from the germline V gene. With V trimmed by 0 bases and J by 3 bases, 2 bases remained unmatched. CDR3 region: CASSVESGGTDTQYF. The CDR3 bases are TGTGCCAGCAGCGTAGAAAGCGGGGGGACAGATACGCAGTATTTT.

The V gene is TRBV7-2, the J gene TRBJ2-7; D unclear. Germline loops: CDR1 SGHTA, CDR2 FQGNSA. The CDR3 runs 11 residues. V lost 4 bases and J lost 3, with 4 bases in between. The CDR3, as DNA: TGTGCCAGCAGCTCAAACTACGAGCAGTACTTC. Amino acid sequence: CASSSNYEQYF.

The chain employs TRBV5-1 and TRBJ1-3; 9 bases are a match to TRBD1. V gave up 4 bases and J gave up 3 bases; unmatched junction bases: 8. Germline V CDR1 and CDR2: SGHRS, YFSETQ. The CDR3 loop spans 16 amino acids. CDR3 sequence reads: CASSEQTGGIGNTIYF. The CDR3 DNA is TGCGCCAGCAGCGAGCAGACAGGGGGGATTGGAAACACCATATATTTT.